The rows below give T cell receptor beta chains drawn from one sample of a study of vaccination effects on CD4 cells after COVID-19. Antigens of these TCRs are unknown. Method: immunoSEQ multiplex PCR; TCRdb's copy keeps in-frame clones and lacks some. The data hold tens of thousands of clones, with roughly 74% observed a single time. Sequencing was performed on CD4+ T cells from PBMCs cultured with HCoV-229E spike peptides, taken after COVID-19 vaccination. All receptors come from a human donor who received a COVID-19 vaccine. CDR3s include the opening cysteine and the closing phenylalanine or tryptophan. Fields, in order: clone size, J gene, D gene, V gene, CDR3 DNA, CDR3 protein. D genes are given only for firm matches. Some rows mark clone size as missing; the rest say once, few, many or name a class of expanded clone.

once	TRBJ2-2	NA	TRBV4-3	TGCGCCAGCAGCCACAGATTTTCTGGGGGCCTAGGGGTGATCGGGGAGCTGTTTTTT	CASSHRFSGGLGVIGELFF
NA	TRBJ1-1	NA	TRBV14	TGTGCCAGCAGCCATCCTCAGAACCGGCTATTGAACACTGAAGCTTTCTTT	CASSHPQNRLLNTEAFF
NA	TRBJ1-5	NA	TRBV7-2	TGTGCCAGCAGCCCCTGGGGATACGATCAGCCCCAGCATTTT	CASSPWGYDQPQHF
NA	TRBJ2-1	NA	TRBV28	TGTGCCAGCAGTTTAGTGGGCAGGGTCGATGAGCAGTTCTTC	CASSLVGRVDEQFF
NA	TRBJ2-5	NA	TRBV7-9	TGTGCCAGCAGCTTTCAGGGACAAGAGACCCAGTACTTC	CASSFQGQETQYF
few	TRBJ1-2	NA	TRBV14	TGTGCCAGCAGCCCCGACACCTTCTATGGCTACACCTTC	CASSPDTFYGYTF
NA	TRBJ2-1	TRBD1	TRBV7-2	TGTGCCAGCAGCGCAACCGGGACAGGGGAGAATGAGCAGTTCTTC	CASSATGTGENEQFF
NA	TRBJ1-4	TRBD1	TRBV3-1/TRBV3-2	TGTGCCAGCAGCCAAGAGAGGGGGCTCGTTAATGAAAAACTGTTTTTT	CASSQERGLVNEKLFF
NA	TRBJ1-6	NA	TRBV6-5	TGTGCCAGCAGTCCGGGCCGCGGTGGACCCCTCCACTTT	CASSPGRGGPLHF
NA	TRBJ1-1	NA	TRBV2	TGTGCCACCTTACAACGGGCTGAAGCTTTCTTT	CATLQRAEAFF
few	TRBJ1-2	TRBD1	TRBV24-1	TGTGCCACCAGTGATTACAGGGGAGCGGTGGGCTACACCTTC	CATSDYRGAVGYTF
NA	TRBJ1-5	TRBD1	TRBV2	TGTGCCAGCAGAAGACAGGGGGTAGAGCCCCAGCATTTT	CASRRQGVEPQHF
NA	TRBJ2-5	TRBD2	TRBV2	TGTGCCAGCAGCCTACTAGCGGCACAAGAGACCCAGTACTTC	CASSLLAAQETQYF
few	TRBJ2-5	TRBD2	TRBV5-4	TGTGCCAGCAGCTGGGGCCTAGCGGGGGGGGAAGAGACCCAGTACTTC	CASSWGLAGGEETQYF
NA	TRBJ1-1	TRBD1	TRBV6-5	TGTGCCAGCAGTTACGACAGGGGGACTGAAGCTTTCTTT	CASSYDRGTEAFF
NA	TRBJ1-1	NA	TRBV5-1	TGCGCCAGCAGCTTGTTTCCAAGGACTGAAGCTTTCTTT	CASSLFPRTEAFF
few	TRBJ1-5	NA	TRBV10-3	TGTGCCATCAGTGAAACGGTGGGGAAGGGGGTGATACAGCCCCAGCATTTT	CAISETVGKGVIQPQHF
NA	TRBJ2-2	NA	TRBV5-5	TGTGCCAGCAAACACGGACAGACGAACACCGGGGAGCTGTTTTTT	CASKHGQTNTGELFF
NA	TRBJ2-3	NA	TRBV4-1	TGCGCCAGCAGCCAAGGTTCTCTGGCCCAGGGAGATACGCAGTATTTT	CASSQGSLAQGDTQYF
NA	TRBJ2-3	TRBD1	TRBV6-2/TRBV6-3	TGTGCCAGCAGTTCTCGCGGGGGACAGGGTAGCACAGATACGCAGTATTTT	CASSSRGGQGSTDTQYF
NA	TRBJ1-2	NA	TRBV19	TGTGCCAGTAGTGACCCCGCCAAAACAGGGAACTATGGCTACACCTTC	CASSDPAKTGNYGYTF
NA	TRBJ1-6	NA	TRBV12-3/TRBV12-4	TGTGCCAGCAGCACAGGTCGTGGTTCACCCCTCCACTTT	CASSTGRGSPLHF
few	TRBJ1-2	NA	TRBV5-4	TGTGCCAGCAGCCGAGGTGATGCAGACTATGGCTACACCTTC	CASSRGDADYGYTF
NA	TRBJ2-2	NA	TRBV7-3	TGTGCCAGCAGCTTCTCAAGAGACACCGGGGAGCTGTTTTTT	CASSFSRDTGELFF
NA	TRBJ2-3	NA	TRBV10-1	TGCGCCAGCAGTGAGGGGGCTAGCCCAGATACGCAGTATTTT	CASSEGASPDTQYF
few	TRBJ1-2	TRBD1	TRBV2	TGTGCCAGCAGAATAGGACAGGGGGCCTATGGCTACACCTTC	CASRIGQGAYGYTF
NA	TRBJ1-2	NA	TRBV6-5	TGTGCCAGCAGTTACGACGCGGGGACGTACTATGGCTACACCTTC	CASSYDAGTYYGYTF
few	TRBJ1-4	NA	TRBV4-1	TGCGCCAGCAGCCCTACCGGGGGAACTAATGAAAAACTGTTTTTT	CASSPTGGTNEKLFF
NA	TRBJ1-3	NA	TRBV5-8	TGTGCCAGCAGCTTGCCCGGGGGTTCTGGAAACACCATATATTTT	CASSLPGGSGNTIYF
NA	TRBJ2-3	TRBD2	TRBV5-1	TGCGCCAGCAGGACTAGCGGGGAGACAGATACGCAGTATTTT	CASRTSGETDTQYF
NA	TRBJ1-1	NA	TRBV19	TGTGCCAGTAAAAAAACCCCGAGGACTGAAGCTTTCTTT	CASKKTPRTEAFF
NA	TRBJ1-1	TRBD1	TRBV5-1	TGCGCCAGCAGCTTGGTACAGGGGGACACTGAAGCTTTCTTT	CASSLVQGDTEAFF
NA	TRBJ1-1	NA	TRBV5-1	TGCGCCAGCAGCATGCCGGGAGGGGTGTTTTTGAACACTGAAGCTTTCTTT	CASSMPGGVFLNTEAFF
NA	TRBJ1-2	NA	TRBV6-5	TGTGCCAGCAGTTACTCGAGCAGAAAAGCCTATGGCTACACCTTC	CASSYSSRKAYGYTF